What follows are 24 T cell receptor beta chains derived from one specimen sequenced in a study of T cell changes during pregnancy in multiple sclerosis. Libraries were prepared by immunoSEQ multiplex PCR; TCRdb keeps only in-frame clonotypes and omits some of them. The data show about 28,000 clones, 89% seen once. The sequenced sample was CD4+ T cells from peripheral blood mononuclear cells, obtained in the second trimester of pregnancy. The receptors stem from a female donor with multiple sclerosis, enrolled in a pregnancy study.

The V call is TRBV28, the J call TRBJ2-7; 8 positions match TRBD2. The V segment lost 10 bases and the J segment 6 bases; nucleotides outside the gene matches: 14. The germline V gene encodes CDR1 MDHEN and CDR2 SYDVKM. CDR3 length equals 14 residues. CDR3 protein: CATSGGYLGLEQYF. CDR3 sequence (DNA): TGTGCCACTTCGGGGGGGTACCTCGGCCTCGAGCAGTACTTC. Complete variable domain (other parts from reference TRBV28 and TRBJ2-7): DVKVTQSSRYLVKRTGEKVFLECVQDMDHENMFWYRQDPGLGLRLIYFSYDVKMKEKGDIPEGYSVSREKKERFSLILESASTNQTSMYLCATSGGYLGLEQYFGPGTRLTVT.

Here the CDR3 DNA reads TGCGCCAGCAGCTTAACACTAGCGGGGGGGCCCAATGAGCAGTTCTTC. It codes for CASSLTLAGGPNEQFF. The V and J genes are TRBV5-1 and TRBJ2-1; 13 nucleotides match TRBD2. J lost 6 bases, V lost 2 bases, and 5 bases had no gene match. The CDR3 runs 16 residues. Germline loops: CDR1 SGHRS, CDR2 YFSETQ.

The CDR3 DNA reads TGTGCCAGCCGGGACAGGGGCTACAATGAGCAGTTCTTC. This translates into CASRDRGYNEQFF. The chain employs TRBV19 and TRBJ2-1; 10 bases map to TRBD1. Germline trimming cut 9 bases from V and 3 bases from J; bases unmatched to any gene: 2. Germline assignment: CDR1 LNHDA and CDR2 SQIVND (reference sequence). The CDR3 length is 13 residues.

The chain employs TRBV5-3 and TRBJ2-4, with D possibly being TRBD2 (7 bases). TRBV5-3 is filed as an ORF, its function uncertain. Trimming cost V 0 bases and J 0 bases, with 28 bases left between them. The length of the CDR3 is 22 residues. The CDR3 DNA reads TGTGCCAGAAGCTTGGGGGGGCAGCGGGGCCGATTTCCTTTATTAGCCAAAAACATTCAGTACTTC. Its translation is CARSLGGQRGRFPLLAKNIQYF.

The chain carries TRBV6-1 and TRBJ1-1, with TRBD1 matching 8 bases. V was pared by 3 bases and J by 5 bases, with 5 bases of the junction left unmatched. Per germline, CDR1 MNHNS and CDR2 SASEGT. The CDR3 runs 14 residues. In DNA form, the CDR3 reads TGTGCCAGCAGTGAGGACAGGGCGGGAACTGAAGCTTTCTTT. It translates to CASSEDRAGTEAFF.

The chain employs TRBV5-1 and TRBJ2-5; 12 bases fit TRBD2. Unmatched junction bases numbered 3, after V lost 2 bases and J lost 1 base. CDR3 length: 16 amino acids. CDR1 and CDR2 from the germline V gene are SGHRS and YFSETQ. The DNA of the CDR3 is TGCGCCAGCAGCTTTCGGACTAGCGGGGTCCAAGAGACCCAGTACTTC. Translated, it gives CASSFRTSGVQETQYF.

The chain recombines TRBV27 with TRBJ1-5, with 7 bases fitting TRBD1. Germline V gene sequence: CDR1 MNHEY, CDR2 SMNVEV (reference sequence). The CDR3 length is 14 residues. The junction had 7 bases not matched to a gene; V was cut back by 6 bases and J by 5 bases. The chain's CDR3 is CASSTAQGDQPQHF. The CDR3 DNA reads TGTGCCAGCAGCACCGCTCAGGGGGATCAGCCCCAGCATTTT.

CDR3 protein: CASSQAIADRSYGYTF. In nucleotides, the CDR3 is TGCGCCAGCAGCCAAGCGATCGCGGACAGGTCCTATGGCTACACCTTC. V is TRBV4-1 and J is TRBJ1-2; TRBD1 matches at 7 bases. The CDR3 loop spans 16 amino acids. The V segment lost 1 base and the J segment 4 bases; nucleotides outside the gene matches: 9. The germline V gene encodes CDR1 MGHRA and CDR2 YSYEKL.

In its sample, this clone was seen once. The chain has TRBV19 and TRBJ2-2, with 8 nucleotides matching TRBD2. The CDR3 sequence is 18 residues long. The junction had 12 bases not matched to a gene; V was cut back by 2 bases and J by 4 bases. The V gene's germline CDR1 is LNHDA and CDR2 SQIVND (reference sequence). Here the CDR3 reads CASSIKGLSGGTTGELFF. The CDR3 nucleotides read TGTGCCAGTAGTATAAAAGGGCTCAGCGGGGGTACCACCGGGGAGCTGTTTTTT.

The rearrangement joins TRBV18 to TRBJ2-5, with D perhaps TRBD2 (6 bases). The DNA end favors TRBJ2-7, so the J call may be wrong. Looked up from germline, CDR1 is KGHSH and CDR2 is LQKENI. This CDR3 has 15 amino acids. The CDR3 loop is CASSGGISRPYEQYF. The DNA for the CDR3 is TGTGCCAGCTCCGGGGGAATCTCGAGGCCCTACGAGCAGTACTTC.

The CDR3 region is CASSLGHGSEAFF. CDR3 nucleotides: TGTGCCAGCAGTTTGGGACACGGTAGTGAAGCTTTCTTT. The chain is built from TRBV27 and TRBJ1-1, with D maybe TRBD1 (6 bases). Germline loops: CDR1 MNHEY, CDR2 SMNVEV (reference sequence). The CDR3 runs 13 residues. Trimming took 3 bases from V and 7 from J, leaving 12 bases between them.

The V call is TRBV30, the J call TRBJ2-3; D might be TRBD1 (5 bases). Germline assignment: CDR1 GTSNPN and CDR2 SVGIG (reference sequence). V shed 0 bases and J shed 4 bases, with 17 bases lying between them. The CDR3 length is 16 residues. The CDR3 DNA sequence: TGTGCCTGGAGTGTAAGGTCAGGGCTTAGAGCAGATACGCAGTATTTT. Its translation is CAWSVRSGLRADTQYF.

This clone was counted a single time. This chain uses TRBV10-2 with TRBJ1-1; unclear D gene. V was shortened by 11 bases and J by 1 base, with 11 bases between the two germline ends. Germline V gene data show CDR1 as WSHSY and CDR2 as SAAADI. The CDR3 has 12 amino acids. The CDR3 sequence is CACAFGNTEAFF. For the CDR3, the DNA is TGCGCCTGCGCTTTCGGGAACACTGAAGCTTTCTTT.

The rearrangement joins TRBV2 to TRBJ2-1; TRBD1 is a possible D gene (6 bases). This CDR3 is 14 amino acids long. The germline V gene encodes CDR1 SNHLY and CDR2 FYNNEI. Trimming stripped 10 bases from V and 5 bases from J, with 18 bases between. CDR3 DNA: TGTGCCACTTTAGGGGCCAAGGGGGACAATGAGCAGTTCTTC. Translation gives CATLGAKGDNEQFF.

The sample holds one count of this clone. The chain uses TRBV2 and TRBJ1-2; no clear D. Germline loops: CDR1 SNHLY, CDR2 FYNNEI. V was trimmed by 6 bases and J by 8 bases, leaving 16 bases between them. The CDR3 has 13 residues. CDR3 sequence: CASSDLARRGYTF. Here the CDR3 DNA reads TGTGCCAGCAGCGACCTGGCTCGGAGGGGCTACACCTTC. Looking up the rest from reference TRBV2 and TRBJ1-2 gives the full variable domain: EPEVTQTPSHQVTQMGQEVILRCVPISNHLYFYWYRQILGQKVEFLVSFYNNEISEKSEIFDDQFSVERPDGSNFTLKIRSTKLEDSAMYFCASSDLARRGYTFGSGTRLTVV.

The chain has TRBV9 and TRBJ1-2, with 8 bases that match TRBD1. V lost 4 bases and J lost 5; bases outside the gene matches: 7. Germline-derived CDR1 and CDR2 are SGDLS and YYNGEE. The CDR3 is 14 amino acids. In nucleotides, the CDR3 is TGTGCCAGCAGCCCAATGACAGGGGTATATGGCTACACCTTC. Its translation: CASSPMTGVYGYTF.

This chain uses TRBV5-5 with TRBJ2-6; D uncertain. The CDR3 is 13 amino acids. Germline lookup yields CDR1 SGHKS and CDR2 YYEKEE (reference sequence). V lost 7 bases to trimming and J lost 0 bases, with 5 bases between them. CDR3: CASFLSGANVLTF. The DNA of the CDR3 is TGTGCCAGCTTTCTCTCTGGGGCCAACGTCCTGACTTTC.

The rearrangement joins TRBV11-2 to TRBJ2-7; 8 bases align to TRBD2. Germline V gene sequence: CDR1 SGHAT, CDR2 FQNNGV. The CDR3 spans 15 residues. Trimming removed 4 bases from V and 2 bases from J; junction bases left unmatched: 7. CDR3 protein: CASSSLAGNTYEQYF. The CDR3 nucleotides are TGTGCCAGCAGCTCCTTAGCGGGGAACACCTACGAGCAGTACTTC.

This chain uses TRBV19 with TRBJ2-5; 7 bases align to TRBD1. This CDR3 contains 15 residues. With 5 bases clipped from V and 5 bases from J, the junction kept 11 bases outside the gene matches. Germline assignment: CDR1 LNHDA and CDR2 SQIVND (reference sequence). The CDR3: CASSQYDRETETQYF. The CDR3, as DNA: TGTGCCAGTAGTCAGTACGACAGGGAGACGGAGACCCAGTACTTC.

The rearrangement uses TRBV9 and TRBJ2-2, with TRBD2 matching 14 bases. CDR1 is SGDLS and CDR2 is YYNGEE in the germline V gene. Unmatched junction bases numbered 10, after V lost 3 bases and J lost 3 bases. This CDR3 has 19 amino acids. The CDR3, as DNA: TGTGCCAGCAGCGCAGGACTAGCGGGGGGCCGCGCCGACACCGGGGAGCTGTTTTTT. This translates into CASSAGLAGGRADTGELFF.

The chain is built from TRBV2 and TRBJ2-5; D is possibly TRBD2 (6 bases). The germline V gene has CDR1 SNHLY and CDR2 FYNNEI. The CDR3 extends over 12 amino acids. V was trimmed by 4 bases and J by 5 bases, leaving 8 bases between them. This chain's CDR3 is CASSVRGETQYF. The CDR3 region has the DNA TGTGCCAGCAGTGTTCGGGGGGAGACCCAGTACTTC.

This chain joins TRBV5-4 and TRBJ2-1; maybe TRBD2 (7 bases). V was trimmed by 4 bases and J by 5 bases, leaving 16 bases between them. CDR3 size: 15 residues. Per germline, CDR1 SGHNT and CDR2 YYREEE (reference sequence). CDR3 amino acids: CASSPRGGGDNEQFF. The CDR3 region has the DNA TGTGCCAGCAGCCCGAGGGGAGGGGGGGACAATGAGCAGTTCTTC.

The rearrangement links TRBV4-3 to TRBJ1-2, with D possibly matching TRBD1 (5 bases). The V and J ends lost 3 bases and 8 bases respectively, with 16 bases between them. Germline CDR1 reads LGHNA; CDR2 reads YSLEER. This CDR3 spans 14 amino acids. CDR3: CASSHQAGQAGYTF. CDR3 nucleotides: TGCGCCAGCAGCCATCAAGCCGGACAAGCCGGCTACACCTTC.

The chain has TRBV5-5 and TRBJ2-7; TRBD1 is a possible D gene (6 bases). Trimming stripped 4 bases from V and 2 bases from J, with 13 bases between. The CDR3 runs 14 residues. The germline V gene has CDR1 SGHKS and CDR2 YYEKEE (reference sequence). CDR3 sequence: CASSIQDRAYEQYF. The CDR3 DNA is TGTGCCAGCAGCATTCAGGACAGAGCCTACGAGCAGTACTTC.